One TCR beta chain is described in this entry. Its cognate antigen has yet to be identified. Per-base qualities were not stored, and no clone one base away is much larger. Participants in the prospective study were aged roughly 18 to 100 years, lived in under 30 United States geographic areas, and enrolled through a virtual design. In the prospective study, cohorts were assigned on the basis of participant-reported clinical history obtained from a screening survey and a study questionnaire. ImmuneRACE Cohort 3 recovered participants were defined by two consecutive negative NP/OP PCR tests, healthcare professional clearance, or symptom resolution. In the prospective study, mobile phlebotomists collected whole blood, serum and a nasopharyngeal or oropharyngeal swab from each participant. Over a roughly two-month period, participants in the prospective study had the option of providing additional blood draws and questionnaires. Prospective study blood samples were shipped either frozen or at room temperature before DNA extraction.

The CDR3 numbers 15 residues from cysteine through phenylalanine. The read is trimmed to its CDR3 DNA, 45 bases read in frame from base 1. The germline V gene yields KGHSH for CDR1 and LQKENI for CDR2. V loses 3 bases at its end and J loses 7 bases; junction bases beyond the gene matches: 6. TCRbeta CDR3 regions were amplified from genomic DNA by means of the immunoSEQ Assay, a bias-controlled multiplex PCR. From the authors' description of their analysis: Within the assay, amplification of reference gene primers was used to estimate how many nucleated cells each sample contained. To quantify the absolute abundance of each unique TCRbeta CDR3 rearrangement, sequence reads were collapsed and filtered. For each sample, productive Simpson clonality was calculated as the square root of Simpson's diversity index across productive rearrangements. TCRdb provides this immuneACCESS table in a form limited to in-frame rearrangements. Some clones are lacking; in checked studies, under half of them reflect an unresolved V gene, and why the rest are absent is not known. Clonal size and the V and J genes are those of that table, whereas D and trimming came from the DNA. The sample yields roughly 150,000 clones; around four fifths were counted once. The ten largest clones add up to roughly 6.2% of the sample.

This entry comes from a study of blood T cell repertoires in COVID-19 (dated by TCRdb to the early 2020s). In terms of the full investigation: Samples from collaborators originated in the United States, Italy and Spain and spanned both the acute and convalescent phases of COVID-19. The prospective study material was composed of cDNA or gDNA derived from T cells, B-cell-depleted T cells, or PBMCs. Deeply sampled blood TCRbeta repertoires from subjects exposed to, actively infected with, or recovered from COVID-19 were included in the dataset. A freely available public database, intended as a resource for researchers studying the immune response to SARS-CoV-2, is where the repertoires were released. Samples were obtained from the ongoing ImmuneRACE study (first 160 participants) and from 1,200 or so subjects provided by 6 global collaborators. The sample metadata nearly always contained a de-identified subject ID, COVID-19 status, age in years and sex. Where available, HLA class I and class II types were obtained from metadata supplied by the sample provider rather than from assay-based typing. Study-wide findings and limitations: Clinical and demographic metadata were provided uncurated, with the amount varying by source and participant.

The sequence derives from a middle-aged woman who had recovered from COVID-19. Recombination linked TRBV18 to TRBJ1-6; 7 bases in the middle match TRBD1. Sequencing input: PBMCs or T cells enriched from blood (not recorded which). The DNA sequence is TGTGCCAGCTCACCCGGCGGGACAGCGAATTCACCCCTCCACTTT. This sequence encodes CASSPGGTANSPLHF.